This T cell receptor beta chain was identified during a study of blood T cells in healthy people across ages. This clonotype was counted ten times or more. A J-beta primer mix and a sample-barcoded 5' primer were used in a second PCR of about 6 to 12 cycles. TCRdb recomputed calls from the 5' RACE reads with MiXCR, one row per CDR3 protein. The data show about 1,800,000 distinct CDR3 sequences, approximately 30% seen once. CDR3 length: 14 amino acids. V was clipped by 2 bases and J by 5 bases; unmatched bases: 6. Germline V gives CDR1 SGHRS, CDR2 YFSETQ. The chain carries TRBV5-1 and TRBJ2-5; 7 bases map to TRBD1. Material for sequencing was blood. The receptor's source is a woman aged 30 to 39 in good health. The CDR3 DNA reads TGCGCCAGCAGCTTAGGCAGGGGGTTGGAGACCCAGTACTTC. Translation gives CASSLGRGLETQYF.